The entry below gives a single T cell receptor beta chain sequence along with its context. Authors' analysis steps: From reference gene primer amplification, estimates of nucleated cell counts were derived. The protocol was immunoSEQ multiplex PCR, while the TCRdb copy is restricted to in-frame clones and leaves out a portion. The V and J calls and clone size come from that table; D and trimming were worked out from the DNA. The repertoire holds under 45,000 clones, roughly 81% seen once, with 25% to 30% in the top ten. The data belong to a study of blood T cell repertoires in COVID-19. About the study: The United States, Italy and Spain were the sources of the acute and convalescent COVID-19 samples. T cells, B-cell-depleted T cells, or PBMCs supplied cDNA or gDNA.

Germline V gives CDR1 LNHDA, CDR2 SQIVND (reference sequence). J was trimmed by 3 bases and V by 4 bases; bases with no gene match: 7. This CDR3 region has 15 residues. The chain is built from TRBV19 and TRBJ2-3, with 7 nucleotides matching TRBD1. The sequencing input was peripheral blood. This clonotype was obtained from a woman in her sixties or seventies with acute or convalescent COVID-19. The CDR3 spells CASSKRGGRTDTQYF. The CDR3 DNA is TGTGCCAGTAGTAAGAGAGGGGGCCGGACAGATACGCAGTATTTT. Looking up the rest from reference TRBV19 and TRBJ2-3 gives the full variable domain: DGGITQSPKYLFRKEGQNVTLSCEQNLNHDAMYWYRQDPGQGLRLIYYSQIVNDFQKGDIAEGYSVSREKKESFPLTVTSAQKNPTAFYLCASSKRGGRTDTQYFGPGTRLTVL.